A selection of T cell receptor beta chains follows, all from one sample in a study of blood T cell repertoires in COVID-19. Clones were read by immunoSEQ multiplex PCR, and TCRdb kept only the in-frame ones, dropping some. The table has tens of thousands of clones, 80% to 90% seen once. Specimen: peripheral blood. These receptors all stem from a woman aged 55-69 years with acute or convalescent COVID-19. CDR3s include the opening cysteine and the closing phenylalanine or tryptophan. A D gene is named only where the DNA matches it firmly. Clone sizes are given selectively: once, few, many, or a class where the clone is expanded.

>TRBJ1-5|TRBV24-1|.|once
TGTGCCACCAGCGCCTCAAGGGGTCAGCAGTATAGCAATCAGCCCCAGCATTTT
CATSASRGQQYSNQPQHF
>TRBJ1-4|TRBV5-1|.|.
TGCGCCAGCAGCTTGGGGGGCAGACCTAATGAAAAACTGTTTTTT
CASSLGGRPNEKLFF
>TRBJ2-1|TRBV7-9|.|.
TGTGCCAGCAGCTTAGGTGCGGGGAGCAATGAGCAGTTCTTC
CASSLGAGSNEQFF
>TRBJ2-2|TRBV7-3|TRBD2|.
TGTGCCAGCAGCTTACACGGGGGGAACCTCGCGAACACCGGGGAGCTGTTTTTT
CASSLHGGNLANTGELFF
>TRBJ1-3|TRBV7-8|TRBD1|.
TGTGCCAGCAGCCCTACCTTGGGACAGGGGGGAAACACCATATATTTT
CASSPTLGQGGNTIYF
>TRBJ1-2|TRBV18|TRBD1|.
TGTGCCAGCTCACCACCGAACAAGGACAGGGGACATGGCTACACCTTC
CASSPPNKDRGHGYTF
>TRBJ1-2|TRBV29-1|TRBD1|.
TGCAGCGGCGGGGGGGACAGGGGGAGCTATGGCTACACCTTC
CSGGGDRGSYGYTF
>TRBJ1-3|TRBV11-2|.|.
TGTGCCAGCGGGGGGGTTTCTGGAAACACCATATATTTT
CASGGVSGNTIYF
>TRBJ2-7|TRBV10-3|TRBD1|.
TGTGCCATCAGTTCTACCGGGACAGCGACCGAGCAGTACTTC
CAISSTGTATEQYF
>TRBJ1-2|TRBV12-3/TRBV12-4|TRBD1|once
TGTGCCAGCAGTAGGGGGCGCCGGGGCTACACCTTC
CASSRGRRGYTF
>TRBJ2-1|TRBV5-4|TRBD2|.
TGTGCCAGCAGCCGACTAGCGGGAGAAGATGAGCAGTTCTTC
CASSRLAGEDEQFF
>TRBJ1-2|TRBV5-6|TRBD1|once
TGTGCCAGCAGCTTAGGGACAGGGTATGGCTACACCTTC
CASSLGTGYGYTF
>TRBJ1-4|TRBV4-2|.|.
TGTGCCAGCAGCCTTAGCGGGGAAAAACTGTTTTTT
CASSLSGEKLFF
>TRBJ1-5|TRBV5-3|.|.
TGTGCCAGAAGCTTTAGGGGCGCTGGGCAGCCCCAGCATTTT
CARSFRGAGQPQHF
>TRBJ1-2|TRBV30|.|few
TGTGCCTGGAGTGCGGGGAGGGGGGTCCCCGGGGGCTACACCTTC
CAWSAGRGVPGGYTF
>TRBJ1-2|TRBV7-6|.|.
TGTGCCAGCAGCTTAGGAGGGAGCAATGGCTACACCTTC
CASSLGGSNGYTF
>TRBJ2-1|TRBV5-1|TRBD2|.
TGCGCCAGCAGCTTGGAGCCAGCGGGAAGCTCCTACAATGAGCAGTTCTTC
CASSLEPAGSSYNEQFF